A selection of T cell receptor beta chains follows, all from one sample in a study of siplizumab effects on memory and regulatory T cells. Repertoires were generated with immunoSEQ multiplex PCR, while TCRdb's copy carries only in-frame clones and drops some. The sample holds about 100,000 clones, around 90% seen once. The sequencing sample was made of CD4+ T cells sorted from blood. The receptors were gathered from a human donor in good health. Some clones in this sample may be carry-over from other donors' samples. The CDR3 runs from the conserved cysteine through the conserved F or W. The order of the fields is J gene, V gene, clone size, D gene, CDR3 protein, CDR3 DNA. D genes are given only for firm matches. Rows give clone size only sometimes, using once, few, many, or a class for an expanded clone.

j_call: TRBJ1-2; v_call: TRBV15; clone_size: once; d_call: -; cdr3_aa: CATSRDSLRRAGGYTF; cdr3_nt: TGTGCCACCAGCAGAGATTCCCTGAGAAGGGCTGGAGGCTACACCTTC
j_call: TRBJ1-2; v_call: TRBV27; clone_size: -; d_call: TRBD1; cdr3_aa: CASSTRDRGGDGYTF; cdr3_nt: TGTGCCAGCAGTACCCGAGACAGGGGGGGGGATGGCTACACCTTC
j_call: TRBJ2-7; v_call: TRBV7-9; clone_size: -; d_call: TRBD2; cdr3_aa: CASSLYRRESDEQYF; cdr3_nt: TGTGCCAGCAGCCTCTATCGGCGGGAGTCAGATGAGCAGTACTTC
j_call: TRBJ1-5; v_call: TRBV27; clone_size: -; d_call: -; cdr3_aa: CASRGPGLGYDQPQHF; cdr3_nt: TGTGCCAGCAGGGGCCCGGGGTTAGGGTATGATCAGCCCCAGCATTTT
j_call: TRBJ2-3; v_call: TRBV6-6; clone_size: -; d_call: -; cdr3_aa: CASSYAGNTDTQYF; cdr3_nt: TGTGCCAGCAGTTACGCGGGAAACACAGATACGCAGTATTTT
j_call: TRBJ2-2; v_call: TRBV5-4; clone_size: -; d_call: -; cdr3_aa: CASSRETGELFF; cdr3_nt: TGTGCCAGCAGCCGGGAGACCGGGGAGCTGTTTTTT
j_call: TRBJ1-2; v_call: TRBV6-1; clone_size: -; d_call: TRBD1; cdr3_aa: CASRPTGINYGYTF; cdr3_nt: TGTGCCAGCAGACCGACAGGGATCAACTATGGCTACACCTTC
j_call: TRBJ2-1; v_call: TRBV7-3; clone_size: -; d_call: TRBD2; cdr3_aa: CASSLNGGAGGSYNEQFF; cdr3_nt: TGTGCCAGCAGCTTAAACGGGGGAGCGGGAGGGTCCTACAATGAGCAGTTCTTC
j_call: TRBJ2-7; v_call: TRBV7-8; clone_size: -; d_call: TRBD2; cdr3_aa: CASSLEAGHYEQYF; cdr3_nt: TGTGCCAGCAGCTTAGAAGCGGGGCACTACGAGCAGTACTTC
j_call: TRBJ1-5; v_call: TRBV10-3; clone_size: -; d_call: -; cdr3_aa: CAISGGGGEAQPQHF; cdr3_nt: TGTGCCATCAGTGGAGGTGGGGGCGAGGCTCAGCCCCAGCATTTT
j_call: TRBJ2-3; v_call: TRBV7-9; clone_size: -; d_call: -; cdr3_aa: CASSLEVLGTDTQYF; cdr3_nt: TGTGCCAGCAGCTTAGAGGTCCTGGGCACAGATACGCAGTATTTT